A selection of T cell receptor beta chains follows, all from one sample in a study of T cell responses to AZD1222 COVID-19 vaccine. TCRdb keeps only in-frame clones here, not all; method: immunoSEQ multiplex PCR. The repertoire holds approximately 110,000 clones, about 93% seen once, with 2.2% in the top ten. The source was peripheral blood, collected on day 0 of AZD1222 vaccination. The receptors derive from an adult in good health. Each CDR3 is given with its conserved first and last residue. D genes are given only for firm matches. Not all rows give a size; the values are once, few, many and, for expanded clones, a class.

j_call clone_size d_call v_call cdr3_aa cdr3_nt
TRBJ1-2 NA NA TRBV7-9 CASSPGRNYGYTF TGTGCCAGCAGCCCGGGACGGAACTATGGCTACACCTTC
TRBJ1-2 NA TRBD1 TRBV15 CATSRDVGDRDLSGYTF TGTGCCACCAGCAGAGATGTGGGGGACAGGGATCTCTCTGGCTACACCTTC
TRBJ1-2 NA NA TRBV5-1 CASSLGAENYGYTF TGCGCCAGCAGCTTGGGGGCAGAAAACTATGGCTACACCTTC
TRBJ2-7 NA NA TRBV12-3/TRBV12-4 CASSLSLLEQYF TGTGCCAGCAGCCTCTCCCTACTCGAGCAGTACTTC
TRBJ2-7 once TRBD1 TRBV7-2 CASSRTGRTYEQYF TGTGCCAGCAGCAGGACAGGACGGACCTACGAGCAGTACTTC
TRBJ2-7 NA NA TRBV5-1 CASSPPGAGEQYF TGCGCCAGCAGCCCGCCGGGCGCTGGAGAGCAGTACTTC
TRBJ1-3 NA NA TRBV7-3 CASSLSGGDSGNTIYF TGTGCCAGCAGCTTATCTGGAGGAGATTCTGGAAACACCATATATTTT
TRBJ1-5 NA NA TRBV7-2 CASSLDGVGGNQPQHF TGTGCCAGCAGCTTGGATGGGGTAGGGGGCAATCAGCCCCAGCATTTT
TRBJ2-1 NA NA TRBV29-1 CSVEDPGPFSYNEQFF TGCAGCGTTGAAGATCCGGGACCCTTCTCCTACAATGAGCAGTTCTTC
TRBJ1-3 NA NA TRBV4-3 CASSQDRTISGNTIYF TGCGCCAGCAGCCAAGATAGGACTATCTCTGGAAACACCATATATTTT
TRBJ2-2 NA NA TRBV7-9 CASSRPGPGELFF TGTGCCAGCAGCCGCCCCGGGCCCGGGGAGCTGTTTTTT
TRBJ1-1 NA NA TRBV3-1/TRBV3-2 CASSQVGNTEAFF TGTGCCAGCAGCCAAGTAGGAAACACTGAAGCTTTCTTT
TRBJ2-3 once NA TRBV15 CATSREGGVRADTQYF TGTGCCACCAGCAGAGAGGGCGGAGTTCGGGCAGATACGCAGTATTTT
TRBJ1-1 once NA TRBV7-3 CASSPGPMNTEAFF TGTGCCAGCAGCCCGGGACCCATGAACACTGAAGCTTTCTTT
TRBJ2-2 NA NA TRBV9 CASSVRSAGELFF TGTGCCAGCAGCGTAAGGTCCGCCGGGGAGCTGTTTTTT